These 27 T cell receptor beta chains originate from one sample sequenced in a study of CD8 T cells in Susac syndrome. It was with random hexamers that roughly 0.45 to 1 ug RNA was reverse transcribed. TCRdb ran MiXCR on the immunoSEQ multiplex PCR reads and lists one entry per CDR3 protein. The repertoire holds about 83,000 distinct CDR3 sequences, with 96% as singletons. Sequencing was done on a sample of CD8+ T cells from PBMCs. The origin of the receptors is a human donor with Susac syndrome.

This chain connects TRBV4-3 to TRBJ2-3; TRBD1 matches 9 bases. Germline CDR1 LGHNA, CDR2 YSLEER. The trim removed 6 bases at V and 0 bases at J, leaving 16 bases unmatched. This CDR3 spans 19 amino acids. CDR3 sequence reads: CASSFPNRDRDFSTDTQYF. Written as DNA, the CDR3 is TGCGCCAGCAGTTTCCCAAACCGGGACAGGGACTTTAGCACAGATACGCAGTATTTT.

The chain combines TRBV5-1 with TRBJ2-2; D possibly corresponds to TRBD1 (6 bases). The CDR3 sequence is 15 residues long. Trimming took 2 bases from V and 2 from J, leaving 10 bases between them. Germline CDR1 is SGHRS and CDR2 is YFSETQ. CDR3 bases: TGCGCCAGCAGCTTTCCAGGGGATAACACCGGGGAGCTGTTTTTT. Translated: CASSFPGDNTGELFF.

The chain is built from TRBV11-2 and TRBJ2-1; 9 nucleotides line up with TRBD2. The CDR3 sequence is 15 residues long. Looked up from germline, CDR1 is SGHAT and CDR2 is FQNNGV. J lost 2 bases, V lost 5 bases, and 4 bases had no gene match. The CDR3 region has the DNA TGTGCCAGCAGCCTCCGACTAGCGGCCTACAATGAGCAGTTCTTC. Translated, it gives CASSLRLAAYNEQFF.

The chain joins TRBV20-1 to TRBJ1-5; tentatively, D is TRBD1 (6 bases). The CDR3 has 13 residues. Trimming took off 4 bases at V and 5 bases at J, with 12 bases between the two ends. CDR1 is DFQATT, CDR2 SNEGSKA, per germline (reference sequence). The CDR3 here is CSAKTGGHQPQHF. CDR3 in DNA: TGCAGTGCTAAGACAGGCGGGCATCAGCCCCAGCATTTT.

The rearrangement joins TRBV5-5 to TRBJ1-2; D remains ambiguous. The CDR3 contains 15 residues. V was pared by 4 bases and J by 5 bases, with 18 bases between. Germline V gene sequence: CDR1 SGHKS, CDR2 YYEKEE (reference sequence). The chain's CDR3 is CASSTFHRDSYGYTF. The CDR3 nucleotides read TGTGCCAGCAGCACCTTTCACCGGGATTCTTATGGCTACACCTTC.

The chain uses TRBV7-9 and TRBJ2-5; the D gene is possibly TRBD1 (7 bases). The germline V gene has CDR1 SEHNR and CDR2 FQNEAQ (reference sequence). Trimming shortened V by 1 base and J by 5 bases, and 11 bases separated the two germline ends. The CDR3 covers 14 residues. CDR3 DNA: TGTGCCAGCAGCTTAGTCGGGGGACAGGAGACCCAGTACTTC. Translating gives CASSLVGGQETQYF.

V is TRBV11-2 and J is TRBJ2-1, with D unresolved. The CDR3 consists of 18 residues. The germline V gene has CDR1 SGHAT and CDR2 FQNNGV. V shed 1 base and J shed 0 bases, with 16 bases lying between them. Written as DNA, the CDR3 is TGTGCCAGCAGCTTAGTATCCCTACGAGGCGGCTCCTACAATGAGCAGTTCTTC. This translates into CASSLVSLRGGSYNEQFF.

The rearrangement uses TRBV29-1 and TRBJ2-4; no definite D call. The CDR3 runs 13 residues. The germline V and J ends were trimmed by 7 bases and 0 bases, with 10 bases remaining between them. CDR1 is SQVTM and CDR2 is ANQGSEA in the germline V gene. CDR3 DNA sequence: TGCAGCGCCCGGCCCCTAGCCAAAAACATTCAGTACTTC. Protein sequence: CSARPLAKNIQYF.

J is TRBJ2-2 and V is TRBV27, with 9 bases identical to TRBD1. With V trimmed by 3 bases and J by 4 bases, 6 bases remained unmatched. Germline V gives CDR1 MNHEY, CDR2 SMNVEV (reference sequence). The CDR3 loop spans 16 amino acids. CDR3 sequence: CASSLWTGVGTGELFF. The CDR3 region has the DNA TGTGCCAGCAGTTTGTGGACAGGGGTAGGCACCGGGGAGCTGTTTTTT.

The chain employs TRBV18 and TRBJ1-3; TRBD1 agrees at 7 bases. The CDR3 extends over 14 amino acids. The ends lost 8 bases at V and 2 bases at J; junction bases unmatched: 6. CDR1 and CDR2 from the germline V gene are KGHSH and LQKENI. This CDR3 reads CASGDRLAGNTIYF. CDR3 bases: TGTGCCAGCGGGGACAGATTGGCTGGAAACACCATATATTTT.

The chain recombines TRBV7-8 with TRBJ2-2; tentatively, D is TRBD1 or TRBD2 (5 bases each). Deletions cut 1 base from V and 7 bases from J, with 13 bases between. Germline V CDR1 and CDR2: SGHVS, FQNEAQ. The CDR3 sequence is 15 residues long. The CDR3 DNA reads as TGTGCCAGCAGCTTAGGACGGGGCACCGACGGGGAGCTGTTTTTT. The encoded protein is CASSLGRGTDGELFF.

The chain employs TRBV9 and TRBJ1-2, with D possibly matching TRBD1 (5 bases). This CDR3 spans 15 amino acids. Germline CDR1 is SGDLS and CDR2 is YYNGEE. V lost 3 bases and J lost 2, with 14 bases in between. CDR3 in DNA: TGTGCCAGCAGCGCTCCGGGACGGGAAAACTATGGCTACACCTTC. It specifies CASSAPGRENYGYTF.

The rearrangement links TRBV9 to TRBJ2-6, with D tentatively TRBD1 (5 bases). Per the germline V gene, CDR1 is SGDLS and CDR2 is YYNGEE. This CDR3 is built from 14 residues. Trimming pared 4 bases from V and 8 bases from J, leaving 13 bases between. In nucleotides, the CDR3 is TGTGCCAGCAGCCTCGCGTGGGGCACCAACGTCCTGACTTTC. Amino acid sequence: CASSLAWGTNVLTF.

The chain uses TRBV24-1 and TRBJ2-1; 8 nucleotides match TRBD2. The junction had 5 bases not matched to a gene; V was cut back by 6 bases and J by 5 bases. This CDR3 has 14 amino acids. The germline V gene has CDR1 KGHDR and CDR2 SFDVKD. The CDR3 spells CATSSSGGNNEQFF. The CDR3, as DNA: TGTGCCACCAGTTCCAGCGGGGGTAACAATGAGCAGTTCTTC.

The J gene is TRBJ2-3, the V gene TRBV9, with 8 bases matching TRBD2. After removal of 4 bases from V and 5 bases from J, the junction contained 6 bases not matched to a gene. Germline lookup yields CDR1 SGDLS and CDR2 YYNGEE. This CDR3 comprises 14 residues. CDR3 DNA: TGTGCCAGCAGCCTTAGCGGGGAAGGAGATACGCAGTATTTT. It yields the protein CASSLSGEGDTQYF.

The V and J genes are TRBV7-2 and TRBJ1-6; D unclear. This CDR3 has 18 amino acids. Trimming took 4 bases from V and 4 from J, leaving 20 bases between them. CDR1 and CDR2 from the germline V gene are SGHTA and FQGNSA. The CDR3 region has the DNA TGTGCCAGCAGCTCCCTGTTCGGGGAGGGCTCTTATAATTCACCCCTCCACTTT. Protein: CASSSLFGEGSYNSPLHF.

The chain is built from TRBV20-1 and TRBJ2-7, with D hard to call. Germline assignment: CDR1 DFQATT and CDR2 SNEGSKA (reference sequence). The V end lost 0 bases, the J end lost 2 bases, and 5 bases lay between the germline ends. CDR3 length: 12 residues. The CDR3 region is CSARDGAYEQYF. The CDR3 DNA reads TGCAGTGCTAGAGATGGCGCCTACGAGCAGTACTTC.

The J gene is TRBJ1-1, the V gene TRBV3-1; tentative D call: TRBD1 (5 bases). The V gene's germline CDR1 is LGHDT and CDR2 YNNKEL (reference sequence). The CDR3 runs 16 residues. V shed 0 bases and J shed 7 bases, with 18 bases lying between them. For the CDR3, the DNA is TGTGCCAGCAGCCAAGATCGGGGCAGGGAGCCTGGTGAAGCTTTCTTT. The encoded protein is CASSQDRGREPGEAFF. Full variable domain (missing parts from reference TRBV3-1 and TRBJ1-1): DTAVSQTPKYLVTQMGNDKSIKCEQNLGHDTMYWYKQDSKKFLKIMFSYNNKELIINETVPNRFSPKSPDKAHLNLHINSLELGDSAVYFCASSQDRGREPGEAFFGQGTRLTVV.

The chain uses TRBV25-1 and TRBJ2-1; a possible D gene is TRBD2 (5 bases). This CDR3 has 13 amino acids. Germline CDR1 is MGHDK and CDR2 is SYGVNS. The V end was cut by 3 bases, the J end by 4 bases, with 7 bases between. CDR3 in DNA: TGTGCCAGCAGTGACGGAGGATACAATGAGCAGTTCTTC. Translating gives CASSDGGYNEQFF.

The gene calls are TRBV4-3 and TRBJ2-4; 8 bases align to TRBD1. V shed 3 bases and J 5 bases; nucleotides not matched to a gene: 3. The CDR3 totals 14 residues. Germline CDR1 is LGHNA and CDR2 is YSLEER. The CDR3 DNA reads TGCGCCAGCAGCCAGCAGGGACAGGAAAACATTCAGTACTTC. Translated: CASSQQGQENIQYF.

The count of this clonotype is one. The CDR3 nucleotides are TGTGCCAGCAGTCTAAATCCGGGGACAGGGTTGTCAGATACGCAGTATTTT. Amino acids: CASSLNPGTGLSDTQYF. The gene calls are TRBV28 and TRBJ2-3; 9 bases agree with TRBD1. The germline V gene encodes CDR1 MDHEN and CDR2 SYDVKM. The ends lost 5 bases at V and 4 bases at J; junction bases unmatched: 13. The CDR3 consists of 17 residues.

The chain combines TRBV7-9 with TRBJ1-2, with no clear D. Germline V gives CDR1 SEHNR, CDR2 FQNEAQ (reference sequence). The germline V and J ends were trimmed by 1 base and 13 bases, with 10 bases remaining between them. This CDR3 has 11 residues. The CDR3 spells CASSLDLGLTF. CDR3 in DNA: TGTGCCAGCAGCTTAGATCTCGGGCTCACCTTC.

The chain employs TRBV12-3 or TRBV12-4 and TRBJ1-1; the D gene is possibly TRBD1 (5 bases). With 3 bases removed from V and 5 bases from J, the gap between germline ends came to 13 bases. This CDR3 is built from 14 residues. CDR3 protein: CASSFVRGGTEAFF. The CDR3 region has the DNA TGTGCCAGCAGTTTCGTAAGGGGAGGGACTGAAGCTTTCTTT.

The rearrangement uses TRBV29-1 and TRBJ2-7, with TRBD2 matching over 7 bases. The CDR3 is 15 residues long. Germline V gene sequence: CDR1 SQVTM, CDR2 ANQGSEA. J was trimmed by 0 bases and V by 3 bases; bases with no gene match: 8. This chain's CDR3 is CSVETPRESSYEQYF. CDR3 DNA: TGCAGCGTTGAGACGCCGCGGGAGAGCTCCTACGAGCAGTACTTC.

The V gene is TRBV19, the J gene TRBJ1-1; no reliable D call. CDR1 and CDR2 from the germline V gene are LNHDA and SQIVND (reference sequence). The CDR3 extends over 13 amino acids. The V end lost 10 bases, the J end lost 4 bases, and 16 bases lay between the germline ends. CDR3 sequence: CATRRVLGTEAFF. In DNA form, the CDR3 reads TGTGCCACCAGACGGGTTTTGGGCACTGAAGCTTTCTTT.

The rearrangement uses TRBV29-1 and TRBJ2-7, with D tentatively TRBD1 or TRBD2 (5 bases each). This CDR3 has 11 residues. V was pared by 3 bases and J by 6 bases, with 9 bases between. Germline CDR1 reads SQVTM; CDR2 reads ANQGSEA. The CDR3 nucleotides read TGCAGCGTTGAGGGGGATTCCGAGCAGTACTTC. This encodes CSVEGDSEQYF.

The CDR3 DNA is TGTGCCAGCAGTTACAACAACTACGAGCAGTACGTC. It translates to CASSYNNYEQYV. The chain uses TRBV6-2 or TRBV6-3 and TRBJ2-7; D call uncertain. Germline assignment: CDR1 MNHEY and CDR2 SVGEGT. This CDR3 is 12 amino acids long. The germline V and J ends were trimmed by 2 bases and 3 bases, with 5 bases remaining between them.